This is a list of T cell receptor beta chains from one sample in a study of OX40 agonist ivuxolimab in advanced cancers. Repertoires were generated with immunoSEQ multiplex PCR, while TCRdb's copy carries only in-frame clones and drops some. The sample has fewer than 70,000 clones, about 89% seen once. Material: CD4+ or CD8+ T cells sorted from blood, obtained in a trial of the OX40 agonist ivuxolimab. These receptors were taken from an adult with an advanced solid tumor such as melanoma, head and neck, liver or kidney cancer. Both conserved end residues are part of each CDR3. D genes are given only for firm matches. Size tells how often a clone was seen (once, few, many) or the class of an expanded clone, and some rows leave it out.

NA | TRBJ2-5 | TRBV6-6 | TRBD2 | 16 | CASSSWGGRVLETQYF | TGTGCCAGCAGTTCGTGGGGCGGGAGGGTTTTAGAGACCCAGTACTTC
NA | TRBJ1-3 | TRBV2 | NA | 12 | CASRTAGNTIYF | TGTGCCAGCAGGACCGCTGGAAACACCATATATTTT
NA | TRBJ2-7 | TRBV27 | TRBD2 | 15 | CASRFGLAGVNEQYF | TGTGCCAGCAGATTCGGACTAGCGGGAGTGAACGAGCAGTACTTC
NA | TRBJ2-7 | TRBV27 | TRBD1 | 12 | CASSTYRGEQYF | TGTGCCAGCAGTACCTACAGGGGCGAGCAGTACTTC
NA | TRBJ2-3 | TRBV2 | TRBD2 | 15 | CASSLAGGTRDTQYF | TGTGCCAGCAGTCTAGCGGGAGGAACAAGGGATACGCAGTATTTT
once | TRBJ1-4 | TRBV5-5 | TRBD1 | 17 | CASSLGARQGLNEKLFF | TGTGCCAGCAGCTTGGGGGCCCGACAGGGCCTAAATGAAAAACTGTTTTTT
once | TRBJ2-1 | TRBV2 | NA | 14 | CASISAGSYNEQFF | TGTGCCAGCATCTCCGCTGGCTCCTACAATGAGCAGTTCTTC
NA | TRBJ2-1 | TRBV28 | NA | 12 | CASSLFANEQFF | TGTGCCAGCAGTTTATTTGCCAATGAGCAGTTCTTC
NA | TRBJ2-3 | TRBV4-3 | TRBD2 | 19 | CASSQDGSSGMAAADTQYF | TGCGCCAGCAGCCAAGACGGGTCTAGCGGGATGGCAGCCGCAGATACGCAGTATTTT
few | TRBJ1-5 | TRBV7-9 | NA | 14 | CASGGTNGNQPQHF | TGTGCCAGCGGCGGGACAAACGGCAATCAGCCCCAGCATTTT
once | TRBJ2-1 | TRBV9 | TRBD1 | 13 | CASSVDQGAKQFF | TGTGCCAGCAGCGTAGATCAGGGGGCGAAGCAGTTCTTC
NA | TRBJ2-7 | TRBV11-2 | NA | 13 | CASSLDPWRGQYF | TGTGCCAGCAGCTTAGATCCGTGGAGAGGGCAGTACTTC
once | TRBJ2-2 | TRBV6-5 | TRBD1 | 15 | CASSMTGLNTGELFF | TGTGCCAGCAGCATGACAGGGCTGAACACCGGGGAGCTGTTTTTT
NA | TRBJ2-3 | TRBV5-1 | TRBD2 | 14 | CASSPTSGGDTQYF | TGCGCCAGCAGCCCTACTAGCGGGGGAGATACGCAGTATTTT
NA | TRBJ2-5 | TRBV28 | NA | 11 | CASSMAETQYF | TGTGCCAGCAGCATGGCGGAGACCCAGTACTTC
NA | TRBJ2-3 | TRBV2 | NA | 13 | CASRRARGDTQYF | TGTGCCAGCAGGAGGGCCAGGGGAGATACGCAGTATTTT
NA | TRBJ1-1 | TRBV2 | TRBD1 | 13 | CASRGGQGYLAFF | TGTGCCAGCAGAGGGGGACAGGGGTATTTAGCTTTCTTT
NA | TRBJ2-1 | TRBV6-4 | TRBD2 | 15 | CASSRAGGYYNEQFF | TGTGCCAGCAGTCGGGCGGGAGGGTACTACAATGAGCAGTTCTTC
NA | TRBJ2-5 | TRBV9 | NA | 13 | CASSGTDRETQYF | TGTGCCAGCAGCGGGACAGACCGGGAGACCCAGTACTTC
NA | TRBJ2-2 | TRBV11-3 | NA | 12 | CASSLGTGELFF | TGTGCCAGCAGCTTAGGCACCGGGGAGCTGTTTTTT
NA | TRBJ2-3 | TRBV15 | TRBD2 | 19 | CATSREGLGLAGFTDTQYF | TGTGCCACCAGCAGAGAAGGACTGGGACTAGCGGGATTCACAGATACGCAGTATTTT
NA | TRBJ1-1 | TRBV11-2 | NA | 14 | CASSLGPRTVEAFF | TGTGCCAGCAGCTTAGGACCCCGGACCGTTGAAGCTTTCTTT
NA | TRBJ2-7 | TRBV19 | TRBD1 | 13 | CANTGTGAYEQYF | TGTGCCAACACCGGGACAGGTGCCTACGAGCAGTACTTC
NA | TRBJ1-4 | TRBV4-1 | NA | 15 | CASSRQGGMNEKLFF | TGCGCCAGCAGCCGGCAGGGAGGAATGAATGAAAAACTGTTTTTT
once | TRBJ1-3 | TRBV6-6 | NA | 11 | CASGIINTIYF | TGTGCCAGCGGTATAATAAACACCATATATTTT
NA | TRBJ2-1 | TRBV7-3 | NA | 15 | CASSASPTSWNEQFF | TGTGCCAGCAGTGCATCCCCGACTAGTTGGAATGAGCAGTTCTTC
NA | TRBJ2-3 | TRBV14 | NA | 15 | CASSIGQPGTDTQYF | TGTGCCAGCAGCATCGGACAGCCGGGGACAGATACGCAGTATTTT
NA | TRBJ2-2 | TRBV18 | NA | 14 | CASSQGSNTGELFF | TGTGCCAGCTCACAGGGGTCGAACACCGGGGAGCTGTTTTTT
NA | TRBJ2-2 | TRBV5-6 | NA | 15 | CASSQGPAYTGELFF | TGTGCCAGCAGCCAAGGGCCCGCATACACCGGGGAGCTGTTTTTT
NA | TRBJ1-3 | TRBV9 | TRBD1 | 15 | CASSGGQIDGNTIYF | TGTGCCAGCAGCGGGGGACAGATTGATGGAAACACCATATATTTT
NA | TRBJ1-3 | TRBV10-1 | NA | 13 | CASSRGSGNTIYF | TGCGCCAGCAGTAGAGGATCTGGAAACACCATATATTTT
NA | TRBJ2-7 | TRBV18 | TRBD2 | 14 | CASSPTSGSNEQYF | TGTGCCAGCTCACCGACTAGCGGGAGTAACGAGCAGTACTTC
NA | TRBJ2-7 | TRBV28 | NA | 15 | CASSLGSGLVYEQYF | TGTGCCAGCAGTTTGGGCAGCGGGTTGGTATACGAGCAGTACTTC
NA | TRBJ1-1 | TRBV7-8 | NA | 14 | CASSKDSPNTEAFF | TGTGCCAGCAGCAAAGACTCCCCCAACACTGAAGCTTTCTTT
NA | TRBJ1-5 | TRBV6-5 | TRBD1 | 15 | CASSTGQGLDQPQHF | TGTGCCAGCAGTACAGGACAGGGCTTAGACCAGCCCCAGCATTTT
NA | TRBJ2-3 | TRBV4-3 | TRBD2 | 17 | CASSQEWGLAGGGRAYF | TGCGCCAGCAGCCAAGAGTGGGGGCTAGCGGGAGGGGGGCGAGCGTATTTT
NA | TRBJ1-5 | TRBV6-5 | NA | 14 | CASSKDRGGQPQHF | TGTGCCAGCAGCAAGGACAGAGGCGGTCAGCCCCAGCATTTT
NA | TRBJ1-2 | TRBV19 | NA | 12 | CASIQQGRGYTF | TGTGCCAGTATCCAACAGGGAAGGGGCTACACCTTC
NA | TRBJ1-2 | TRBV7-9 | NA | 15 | CASSLGQNYNYGYTF | TGTGCCAGCAGCTTAGGACAGAATTATAACTATGGCTACACCTTC
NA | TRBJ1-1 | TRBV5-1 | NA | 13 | CAGSFTGNTEAFF | TGCGCCGGCAGCTTTACAGGGAACACTGAAGCTTTCTTT
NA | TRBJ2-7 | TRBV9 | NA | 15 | CASSPHGGRNYEQYF | TGTGCCAGCAGCCCCCACGGGGGACGGAACTACGAGCAGTACTTC
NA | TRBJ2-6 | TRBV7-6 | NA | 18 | CASSLSSSPLSGANVLTF | TGTGCCAGCAGCTTAAGCAGCTCCCCCCTCTCTGGGGCCAACGTCCTGACTTTC
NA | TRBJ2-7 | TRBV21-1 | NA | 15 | CASSKVVWSGYEQYF | TGTGCCAGCAGCAAAGTGGTCTGGAGCGGCTACGAGCAGTACTTC
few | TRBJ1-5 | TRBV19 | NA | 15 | CASSTRDGFNQPQHF | TGTGCCAGTAGTACTCGGGACGGATTCAATCAGCCCCAGCATTTT